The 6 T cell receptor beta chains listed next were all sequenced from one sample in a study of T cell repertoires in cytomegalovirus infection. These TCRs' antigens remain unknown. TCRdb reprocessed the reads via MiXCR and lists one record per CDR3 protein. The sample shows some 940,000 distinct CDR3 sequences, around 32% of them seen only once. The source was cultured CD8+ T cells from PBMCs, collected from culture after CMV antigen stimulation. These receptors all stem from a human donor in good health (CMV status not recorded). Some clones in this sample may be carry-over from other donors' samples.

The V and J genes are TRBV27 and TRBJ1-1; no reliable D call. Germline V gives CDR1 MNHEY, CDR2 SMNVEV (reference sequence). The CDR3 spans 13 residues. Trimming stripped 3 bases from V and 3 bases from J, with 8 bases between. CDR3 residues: CASSFWGDTEAFF. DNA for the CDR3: TGTGCCAGCAGTTTTTGGGGAGACACTGAAGCTTTCTTT.

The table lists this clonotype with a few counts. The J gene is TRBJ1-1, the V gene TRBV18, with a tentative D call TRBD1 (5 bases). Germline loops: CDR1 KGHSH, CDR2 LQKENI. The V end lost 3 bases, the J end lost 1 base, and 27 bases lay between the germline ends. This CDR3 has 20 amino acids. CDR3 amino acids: CASSPFRIAAGMRKNTEAFF. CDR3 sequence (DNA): TGTGCCAGCTCACCTTTTCGTATCGCGGCAGGGATGAGGAAGAACACTGAAGCTTTCTTT.

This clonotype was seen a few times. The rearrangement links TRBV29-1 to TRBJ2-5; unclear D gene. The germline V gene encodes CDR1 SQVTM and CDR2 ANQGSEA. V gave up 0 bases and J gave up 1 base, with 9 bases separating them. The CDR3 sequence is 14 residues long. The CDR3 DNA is TGCAGCGTTGAAGATGGGCTATCCCAAGAGACCCAGTACTTC. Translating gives CSVEDGLSQETQYF.

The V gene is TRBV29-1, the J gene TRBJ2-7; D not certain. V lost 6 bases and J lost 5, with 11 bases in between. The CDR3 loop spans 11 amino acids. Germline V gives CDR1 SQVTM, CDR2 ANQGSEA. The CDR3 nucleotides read TGCAGCGTCGAAACGGTTAACGAGCAGTACTTC. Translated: CSVETVNEQYF.

CDR3 residues: CASRMLGAYEQYF. CDR3 DNA sequence: TGTGCCAGCAGGATGCTGGGAGCCTACGAGCAGTACTTC. The V call is TRBV12-3 or TRBV12-4, the J call TRBJ2-7, with D possibly matching TRBD2 (5 bases). Trimming took 6 bases from V and 2 from J, leaving 11 bases between them. CDR3 length: 13 amino acids.

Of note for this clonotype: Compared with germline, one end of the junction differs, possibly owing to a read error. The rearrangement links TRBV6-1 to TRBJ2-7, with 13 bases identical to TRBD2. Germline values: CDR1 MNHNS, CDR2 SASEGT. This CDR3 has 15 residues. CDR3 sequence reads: CANSKPGLAGSEQYF. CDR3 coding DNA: TGTGCCAACAGTAAACCGGGACTAGCGGGGAGCGAGCAGTACTTC.